The 23 T cell receptor beta chains given below trace back to one sample, sequenced in a study of cytomegalovirus exposure and HLA in healthy donors (dated by TCRdb to 2017 to 2019). The library was obtained by the immunoSEQ multiplex PCR assay. For the multiplex PCR, a mixture combining 60 forward primers for TCR Vbeta segments and 13 reverse primers for TCR Jbeta segments was used. Held by TCRdb, this immuneACCESS table contains in-frame sequences only and omits some clones. Under half of the omission traces to an unresolved V gene where checked; the cause of the rest is unknown. The sample table records 200,000 to 300,000 clones; 84% of these occur just once. Roughly 2% of the sample comes from the top ten. The sample taken for sequencing was PBMCs. All receptors come from a woman aged 40-49 years in good health and CMV-seropositive.

This clone was found once. V usage is TRBV5-1 and J usage is TRBJ2-2; D is unclear. The ends were cut back, 0 bases at V and 6 bases at J, with 9 bases in the middle. CDR3 length: 14 amino acids. In germline, CDR1 is SGHRS, CDR2 YFSETQ. CDR3 nucleotides: TGCGCCAGCAGCTTGGTTGAGCTGCCCGGGGAGCTGTTTTTT. As protein: CASSLVELPGELFF.

CDR3 loop: CASSLGQGETQYF. The DNA for the CDR3 is TGTGCCAGCAGTTTAGGGCAGGGAGAGACCCAGTACTTC. V and J are TRBV27 and TRBJ2-5; D is perhaps TRBD1 (5 bases). This CDR3 has 13 amino acids. Germline V gene sequence: CDR1 MNHEY, CDR2 SMNVEV (reference sequence). Trimming stripped 2 bases from V and 4 bases from J, with 8 bases between.

This chain uses TRBV7-9 with TRBJ1-2; TRBD1 is a possible D gene (6 bases). Germline lookup yields CDR1 SEHNR and CDR2 FQNEAQ (reference sequence). Between the trimmed V and J ends, which lost 3 bases and 3 bases, there was a span of 14 bases. CDR3 size: 15 residues. CDR3 DNA: TGTGCCAGCAGCTTCTCGGGGGGCACGGACTATGGCTACACCTTC. Amino acid sequence: CASSFSGGTDYGYTF.

The V call is TRBV28, the J call TRBJ2-7, with D maybe TRBD1 (7 bases). The CDR3 has 14 amino acids. Deletions cut 7 bases from V and 5 bases from J, with 18 bases between. Per germline, CDR1 MDHEN and CDR2 SYDVKM. CDR3 sequence: CASTFGGQLHEQYF. CDR3 DNA: TGTGCCAGCACCTTCGGGGGACAGCTCCACGAGCAGTACTTC.

This clone has only one observation. This chain links TRBV6-4 with TRBJ1-2; D remains unclear. Per germline, CDR1 MRHNA and CDR2 SNTAGT. This CDR3 region has 14 residues. V lost 10 bases, J lost 4 bases, and 19 bases lay in between. CDR3 region: CAIPTSSEAYGYTF. The CDR3 DNA reads TGTGCCATTCCGACCTCATCGGAGGCCTATGGCTACACCTTC.

The sample holds a few counts of this clone. The V gene is TRBV30, the J gene TRBJ1-6; D possibly corresponds to TRBD1 (5 bases). The CDR3 runs 14 residues. Trimming stripped 3 bases from V and 8 bases from J, with 14 bases between. The germline V gene has CDR1 GTSNPN and CDR2 SVGIG (reference sequence). The CDR3 coding sequence is TGTGCCTGGAGCCTAACAGGATCCTATTCACCCCTCCACTTT. Translated, it gives CAWSLTGSYSPLHF. The entire variable domain, with the rest obtained from reference TRBV30 and TRBJ1-6, is as follows: SQTIHQWPATLVQPVGSPLSLECTVEGTSNPNLYWYRQAAGRGLQLLFYSVGIGQISSEVPQNLSASRPQDRQFILSSKKLLLSDSGFYLCAWSLTGSYSPLHFGNGTRLTVT.

The chain uses TRBV18 and TRBJ2-7, with 9 bases fitting TRBD1. This CDR3 spans 14 amino acids. V lost 1 base and J lost 6; bases outside the gene matches: 4. CDR1 is KGHSH, CDR2 LQKENI, per germline. DNA of the CDR3: TGTGCCAGCTCACCACTCGGACAGGGGAGCGAGCAGTACTTC. This encodes CASSPLGQGSEQYF.

The chain uses TRBV6-1 and TRBJ1-1; perhaps TRBD1 as D (6 bases). The CDR3 extends over 13 amino acids. Trimming took 6 bases from V and 3 from J, leaving 11 bases between them. CDR1 MNHNS and CDR2 SASEGT come from the germline V gene. The chain's CDR3 is CASRVRGYTEAFF. CDR3 DNA: TGTGCCAGCAGAGTGAGGGGGTACACTGAAGCTTTCTTT.

This chain joins TRBV6-5 and TRBJ1-1, with D tentatively TRBD1 (6 bases). The CDR3 totals 14 residues. CDR1 is MNHEY and CDR2 is SVGAGI in the germline V gene. Deletions cut 6 bases from V and 3 bases from J, with 14 bases between. This CDR3 is CASRFQGWDTEAFF. CDR3 sequence (DNA): TGTGCCAGCAGATTTCAGGGGTGGGACACTGAAGCTTTCTTT.

This clone was recorded a few times. The genes are TRBV7-3 and TRBJ2-1; TRBD1 aligns across 7 bases. The V gene's germline CDR1 is SGHTA and CDR2 FQGTGA. V lost 2 bases, J lost 10 bases, and 11 bases stayed unmatched. CDR3 size: 15 residues. CDR3 bases: TGTGCCAGCAGCTTAGGGGGCAGGGGGAACGGGGAGCAGTTCTTC. It is translated as CASSLGGRGNGEQFF.

The rearrangement uses TRBV5-5 and TRBJ1-1, with D unclear. There are 12 residues in the CDR3. The germline V gene has CDR1 SGHKS and CDR2 YYEKEE (reference sequence). Trimming shortened V by 4 bases and J by 1 base, and 5 bases separated the two germline ends. For the CDR3, the DNA is TGTGCCAGCAGCAGACAGAACACTGAAGCTTTCTTT. Residues: CASSRQNTEAFF.

The chain joins TRBV4-3 to TRBJ2-2; D gene uncertain. The CDR3 is 16 residues long. Germline values: CDR1 LGHNA, CDR2 YSLEER. V was pared by 4 bases and J by 1 base, with 13 bases between. The CDR3, as DNA: TGCGCCAGCAGCCTAATCGGTGGGCGGAACACCGGGGAGCTGTTTTTT. Amino acids: CASSLIGGRNTGELFF.

V usage is TRBV21-1 and J usage is TRBJ2-7; the listed D gene, TRBD2, was not tested against the DNA. TRBV21-1 is labeled a pseudogene. The CDR3 length is 8 residues. In nucleotides, the CDR3 is TGTGCCAGCAGCGTCTCGTACTTC. Translated: CASSVSYF.

This clone was counted a few times. The gene calls are TRBV4-2 and TRBJ2-7; TRBD2 agrees at 10 bases. The CDR3 length is 16 residues. The germline V gene encodes CDR1 LGHNA and CDR2 YNFKEQ. Trimming removed 0 bases from V and 5 bases from J; junction bases left unmatched: 7. The CDR3 coding sequence is TGTGCCAGCAGCCAAGAAGAAGCGGGAGGGCCCCACGAGCAGTACTTC. It is translated as CASSQEEAGGPHEQYF.

The rearrangement links TRBV19 to TRBJ1-2, with 7 bases lining up with TRBD1. Per the germline V gene, CDR1 is LNHDA and CDR2 is SQIVND (reference sequence). CDR3 length: 13 amino acids. With V trimmed by 4 bases and J by 7 bases, 6 bases remained unmatched. CDR3 sequence reads: CASSTSNRGGYTF. The CDR3 region has the DNA TGTGCCAGTAGTACGTCCAACAGGGGTGGCTACACCTTC.

This clone was seen just once. J is TRBJ2-7 and V is TRBV5-1; possibly TRBD2 for D (5 bases). Germline loops: CDR1 SGHRS, CDR2 YFSETQ. Trimming cost V 1 base and J 5 bases, with 19 bases left between them. The CDR3 is 16 amino acids. For the CDR3, the DNA is TGCGCCAGCAGCTTGCCCTACCTTTCGGAGGCAGACGAGCAGTACTTC. Translated: CASSLPYLSEADEQYF.

The V call is TRBV9, the J call TRBJ2-1; TRBD1 matches at 7 bases. CDR3 size: 14 residues. Germline loops: CDR1 SGDLS, CDR2 YYNGEE. Trimming took 0 bases from V and 10 from J; bases not matched to a gene: 7. CDR3 loop: CASSVAGRGIEQFF. For the CDR3, the DNA is TGTGCCAGCAGCGTAGCTGGCAGGGGGATCGAGCAGTTCTTC.

CDR3 in amino acids: CAWSVSVGDRFF. CDR3 DNA: TGTGCCTGGAGTGTCAGCGTCGGGGATCGGTTCTTC. The chain is built from TRBV30 and TRBJ2-1; D is perhaps TRBD2 (5 bases). Germline CDR1 GTSNPN, CDR2 SVGIG (reference sequence). V was clipped by 0 bases and J by 15 bases, with 15 bases between them. The CDR3 is made up of 12 amino acids. The full variable domain, with the rest looked up from reference TRBV30 and TRBJ2-1, is SQTIHQWPATLVQPVGSPLSLECTVEGTSNPNLYWYRQAAGRGLQLLFYSVGIGQISSEVPQNLSASRPQDRQFILSSKKLLLSDSGFYLCAWSVSVGDRFFGPGTRLTVL.

The rearrangement uses TRBV27 and TRBJ2-5; D remains ambiguous. This CDR3 contains 13 residues. Germline V lookup: CDR1 MNHEY, CDR2 SMNVEV (reference sequence). The V end was cut by 3 bases, the J end by 4 bases, with 9 bases between. The CDR3 spells CASSFYSGETQYF. The CDR3 region has the DNA TGTGCCAGCAGTTTCTACTCGGGAGAGACCCAGTACTTC.

The chain uses TRBV7-2 and TRBJ2-3, with TRBD2 matching 8 bases. Trimming cost V 0 bases and J 1 base; bases outside gene matches: 3. The CDR3 runs 16 residues. Germline lookup yields CDR1 SGHTA and CDR2 FQGNSA. Here the CDR3 reads CASSLASGTGTDTQYF. The CDR3 DNA sequence: TGTGCCAGCAGCTTAGCTAGCGGGACGGGCACAGATACGCAGTATTTT.

The V gene is TRBV5-1, the J gene TRBJ1-1; D is unresolved. The V gene's germline CDR1 is SGHRS and CDR2 YFSETQ. The CDR3 is made up of 12 amino acids. The V and J ends lost 5 bases and 6 bases respectively, with 11 bases between them. The CDR3 region is CASRGGLAEAFF. The DNA of the CDR3 is TGCGCCAGCAGGGGAGGGTTGGCTGAAGCTTTCTTT.

The J gene is TRBJ1-2, the V gene TRBV10-3; TRBD1 is a possible D gene (5 bases). CDR1 and CDR2 from the germline V gene are ENHRY and SYGVKD. CDR3 length: 13 residues. Trimming shortened V by 3 bases and J by 6 bases, and 11 bases separated the two germline ends. DNA of the CDR3: TGTGCCATCAGTGATGGGACTGAGCATGGCTACACCTTC. This translates into CAISDGTEHGYTF.

The J gene is TRBJ1-6, the V gene TRBV27; the D is unclear. Germline CDR1 MNHEY, CDR2 SMNVEV (reference sequence). V dropped 2 bases and J dropped 4 bases, with 6 bases sitting between them. The CDR3 contains 14 residues. CDR3 sequence reads: CASSLGQYNSPLHF. The CDR3 coding sequence is TGTGCCAGCAGTTTAGGGCAGTATAATTCACCCCTCCACTTT.